The following is a T cell receptor beta chain sequence with its context. The antigen remains unidentified. The data were taken from a study of shared clonotypes between healthy human individuals. On the study more broadly: The donor pool was made up of two women and a few men aged 18 to 49. Overall study findings and caveats: Sharing across four donors was highest in naive CD4 (approximately 5%) and lowest in memory CD8 (roughly 0.4%).

From CD4+ cells came CD45RA+ naive and CD45RA-negative memory subsets. Investigators spread the genomic DNA of each subset evenly over several immunoSEQ plates. Sequenced by immunoSEQ multiplex PCR; TCRdb stores in-frame clones only, minus some. The sample contains about 610,000 clones, around 97% of which appear only once. Germline V gene data show CDR1 as SGHRS and CDR2 as YFSETQ. The CDR3 has 15 residues. The V gene end was trimmed by 5 bases and the J gene end by 1 base; junction bases not matched to a gene: 7. V and J are TRBV5-1 and TRBJ2-3; TRBD2 matches 7 bases. The material sequenced was naive CD4+ T cells sorted from blood. Subset: CD45RA+ positively selected. The source of this sequence is a woman aged 25-40 years in good health. The DNA of the CDR3 is TGCGCCAGCAGGCCGGCGGGACTACGCACAGATACGCAGTATTTT. Translated: CASRPAGLRTDTQYF. The full variable domain, its missing parts supplied by reference TRBV5-1 and TRBJ2-3, is KAGVTQTPRYLIKTRGQQVTLSCSPISGHRSVSWYQQTPGQGLQFLFEYFSETQRNKGNFPGRFSGRQFSNSRSEMNVSTLELGDSALYLCASRPAGLRTDTQYFGPGTRLTVL.